This T cell receptor (beta chain) emerged from a study of blood T cells in healthy people across ages. V was trimmed by 5 bases and J by 0 bases, leaving 8 bases between them. There are 15 residues in the CDR3. Germline V gene sequence: CDR1 ENHRY, CDR2 SYGVKD. Extracted total RNA amounted to at least 6 micrograms for each sample. The study's findings and limits: Possibly confounding the expanded clonotype changes was the fact that donor CMV status was unknown. A roughly linear age-dependent decrease characterized TCR beta diversity per million T cells.

Using a J-beta primer mix together with a sample-barcoded 5' primer, a second PCR was run for about 7 to 12 cycles. Researchers report that a template-switch adaptor with 12 random nucleotides tagged each cDNA molecule. TCRdb used MiXCR to reprocess the 5' RACE reads, holding one entry per CDR3 protein. Of roughly 680,000 distinct CDR3 sequences detected, under 25% appear once; the ten largest clones hold 3% to 4%. A word on this clonotype: Its antigen is unknown.

Material for sequencing was blood. This receptor was obtained from a man aged 65 to 79 in good health. J is TRBJ2-6 and V is TRBV10-3; D unclear. The CDR3 is CAISQDPSGANVLTF. The CDR3 DNA reads as TGTGCCATCAGTCAGGACCCCTCTGGGGCCAACGTCCTGACTTTC.